This passage covers 27 T cell receptor beta chains from one sample sequenced in a study of shared clonotypes between healthy human individuals. The method was immunoSEQ multiplex PCR; TCRdb's version includes in-frame clones alone and lacks a portion of them. The data show roughly 490,000 clones, less than 80% seen once. Sequences were obtained from PBMCs. Every receptor here comes from a woman in her thirties or forties in good health. Some clones in this sample may be carry-over from other donors' samples.

A remark on this clone: With a far larger clone one base away, a read error is the likely cause. Other DNA sequences in the sample encode the same CDR3. J is TRBJ1-1 and V is TRBV29-1; D may be TRBD1 (6 bases). Germline V lookup: CDR1 SQVTM, CDR2 ANQGSEA. The CDR3 is 13 residues long. The CDR3 bases are TGCAGCGGCGCTACAGGGATGAATACTGAAGCTTTCTTT. Amino acids: CSGATGMNTEAFF.

The chain uses TRBV2 and TRBJ2-7; 10 bases map to TRBD2. Looked up from germline, CDR1 is SNHLY and CDR2 is FYNNEI. The CDR3 length is 14 residues. Trimming at V came to 10 bases and at J to 5 bases, leaving 11 bases not matched to a gene. CDR3 nucleotides: TGTGCCACCCGGAGGGAGCTAGCGGGAGACGAGCAGTACTTC. Protein sequence: CATRRELAGDEQYF. Together with reference TRBV2 and TRBJ2-7, the CDR3 gives the full variable domain: EPEVTQTPSHQVTQMGQEVILRCVPISNHLYFYWYRQILGQKVEFLVSFYNNEISEKSEIFDDQFSVERPDGSNFTLKIRSTKLEDSAMYFCATRRELAGDEQYFGPGTRLTVT.

The chain couples TRBV6-5 to TRBJ2-1, with D tentatively TRBD1 or TRBD2 (5 bases each). This CDR3 is 16 amino acids long. Trimming removed 2 bases at V and 5 bases at J, with 16 bases between. Germline CDR1 MNHEY, CDR2 SVGAGI. CDR3 sequence: CASSYGGPPPNNEQFF. Written as DNA, the CDR3 is TGTGCCAGCAGTTACGGGGGTCCGCCCCCCAACAATGAGCAGTTCTTC.

This chain links TRBV5-6 with TRBJ1-5; D is unclear. The CDR3 totals 14 residues. CDR1 SGHDT and CDR2 YYEEEE come from the germline V gene. V shed 2 bases and J shed 7 bases, with 13 bases lying between them. The CDR3: CASSLGGVWQPQHF. CDR3 bases: TGTGCCAGCAGCTTAGGCGGGGTCTGGCAGCCCCAGCATTTT. The complete variable domain, with remaining parts taken from reference TRBV5-6 and TRBJ1-5, reads DAGVTQSPTHLIKTRGQQVTLRCSPKSGHDTVSWYQQALGQGPQFIFQYYEEEERQRGNFPDRFSGHQFPNYSSELNVNALLLGDSALYLCASSLGGVWQPQHFGDGTRLSIL.

Notes on this clone: A read error is possible here, since a much larger clone lies one base away. The chain couples TRBV5-6 to TRBJ1-1; D uncertain. Germline V gene sequence: CDR1 SGHDT, CDR2 YYEEEE. The V end lost 5 bases, the J end lost 3 bases, and 11 bases lay between the germline ends. The CDR3 is made up of 13 amino acids. The CDR3 DNA reads as TGTGCCAGCAGTGGATTGACGGACACTGAAGCTTTCTTT. This sequence encodes CASSGLTDTEAFF.

The chain carries TRBV15 and TRBJ2-7, with 8 bases aligning to TRBD2. The CDR3 has 15 amino acids. Trimming cost V 1 base and J 7 bases; bases outside gene matches: 9. Germline CDR1 is LNHNV and CDR2 is YYDKDF (reference sequence). The DNA for the CDR3 is TGTGCCACCAGCAGAGTTACGGGAGGGCCGGGTGAGCAGTACTTC. Amino acid sequence: CATSRVTGGPGEQYF.

This sequence joins TRBV6-5 and TRBJ2-3; TRBD2 agrees at 7 bases. The ends lost 6 bases at V and 3 bases at J; junction bases unmatched: 9. Germline lookup yields CDR1 MNHEY and CDR2 SVGAGI. CDR3 length equals 15 residues. The CDR3 loop is CASSSWAGETDTQYF. The DNA for the CDR3 is TGTGCCAGCAGCTCTTGGGCGGGAGAAACAGATACGCAGTATTTT.

The rearrangement links TRBV5-1 to TRBJ1-1, with unresolved D. Deletions cut 3 bases from V and 1 base from J, with 10 bases between. CDR1 is SGHRS, CDR2 YFSETQ, per germline. CDR3 size: 14 residues. CDR3 amino acids: CASSSDDANTEAFF. As DNA, the CDR3 is TGCGCCAGCAGCTCAGACGACGCGAACACTGAAGCTTTCTTT.

The chain links TRBV10-3 to TRBJ2-1; unclear D gene. The CDR3 has 16 amino acids. Deletions cut 6 bases from V and 2 bases from J, with 17 bases between. Looked up from germline, CDR1 is ENHRY and CDR2 is SYGVKD. CDR3 sequence: CAISDLSRKAYNEQFF. The CDR3 coding sequence is TGTGCCATCAGCGACCTTAGCCGGAAAGCCTACAATGAGCAGTTCTTC.

The chain has TRBV5-1 and TRBJ2-7; 10 bases fit TRBD2. Losses at the gene ends were 1 base for V and 7 bases for J; bases not matched to a gene: 8. Looked up from germline, CDR1 is SGHRS and CDR2 is YFSETQ. The CDR3 runs 15 residues. The CDR3 DNA is TGCGCCAGCAGCTTGAGCGGACTAGCGGCTTTGGAGCAGTACTTC. It encodes CASSLSGLAALEQYF.

The rearrangement uses TRBV15 and TRBJ1-4, with a weak D call TRBD1 (6 bases). The V and J ends lost 1 base and 7 bases respectively, with 10 bases between them. The CDR3 is 14 residues long. Looked up from germline, CDR1 is LNHNV and CDR2 is YYDKDF (reference sequence). The DNA of the CDR3 is TGTGCCACCAGCAGAGGACAGGTTTTTGAAAAACTGTTTTTT. This translates into CATSRGQVFEKLFF. The variable domain in full, with the rest retrieved from reference TRBV15 and TRBJ1-4, is DAMVIQNPRYQVTQFGKPVTLSCSQTLNHNVMYWYQQKSSQAPKLLFHYYDKDFNNEADTPDNFQSRRPNTSFCFLDIRSPGLGDTAMYLCATSRGQVFEKLFFGSGTQLSVL.

This chain uses TRBV5-6 with TRBJ2-5; weak D call: TRBD2 (5 bases). Germline CDR1 reads SGHDT; CDR2 reads YYEEEE. There are 18 residues in the CDR3. Trimming took 4 bases from V and 0 from J, leaving 22 bases between them. CDR3 DNA: TGTGCCAGCAGCCCGCGGGTCTGGTCAGAAATGCACCAAGAGACCCAGTACTTC. Translated, it gives CASSPRVWSEMHQETQYF.

Many counts were recorded for this clone. The V gene is TRBV6-1, the J gene TRBJ1-1, with D perhaps matching TRBD1 (5 bases). V shed 6 bases and J shed 1 base, with 9 bases lying between them. The CDR3 runs 13 residues. Looked up from germline, CDR1 is MNHNS and CDR2 is SASEGT. The CDR3 nucleotides read TGTGCCAGCAGCGCAGGGAAGAACACTGAAGCTTTCTTT. Translated: CASSAGKNTEAFF.

This clone has only one observation. The CDR3 protein is CAWSDGSNYEQYF. As DNA, the CDR3 is TGTGCCTGGAGTGATGGTTCGAACTACGAGCAGTACTTC. This sequence joins TRBV30 and TRBJ2-5; unclear D gene. The DNA end is a closer match to TRBJ2-7, so the J assignment may be wrong. The CDR3 has 13 amino acids. Germline lookup yields CDR1 GTSNPN and CDR2 SVGIG (reference sequence).

A remark on this clone: It is likely a read error: a sequence one base away is far more abundant. This sample also contains other DNA sequences that code for the same CDR3. The chain uses TRBV7-9 and TRBJ2-7, with 11 nucleotides matching TRBD2. Germline V CDR1 and CDR2: SEHNR, FQNEAQ (reference sequence). This CDR3 is 14 amino acids long. This CDR3 is CASSGGTSGYEQYF. The DNA of the CDR3 is TGCGCCAGCAGCGGAGGGACTAGCGGCTACGAGCAGTACTTC.

The chain couples TRBV18 to TRBJ2-3; possibly TRBD1 or TRBD2 for D (5 bases each). Trimming left V 3 bases short and J 3 bases short, with 22 bases between. CDR3 length equals 18 residues. Germline lookup yields CDR1 KGHSH and CDR2 LQKENI. CDR3 coding DNA: TGTGCCAGCTCACCCGGGATGTTTTGGGGGAAGGAAACAGATACGCAGTATTTT. The encoded protein is CASSPGMFWGKETDTQYF. Looking up the rest from reference TRBV18 and TRBJ2-3 gives the full variable domain: NAGVMQNPRHLVRRRGQEARLRCSPMKGHSHVYWYRQLPEEGLKFMVYLQKENIIDESGMPKERFSAEFPKEGPSILRIQQVVRGDSAAYFCASSPGMFWGKETDTQYFGPGTRLTVL.

The V and J genes are TRBV4-1 and TRBJ2-2, with 9 bases identical to TRBD1. V shed 4 bases and J 2 bases; nucleotides not matched to a gene: 8. Looked up from germline, CDR1 is MGHRA and CDR2 is YSYEKL. The CDR3 is made up of 17 amino acids. The CDR3 nucleotides are TGCGCCAGCAGCCCACTAGGGACAGGGCTAAACACCGGGGAGCTGTTTTTT. Translated, it gives CASSPLGTGLNTGELFF.

This clone was observed once. This chain uses TRBV7-9 with TRBJ2-1, with TRBD2 as a possible D gene (5 bases). The V and J ends lost 4 bases and 5 bases respectively, with 9 bases between them. Germline loops: CDR1 SEHNR, CDR2 FQNEAQ (reference sequence). The CDR3 runs to 13 residues. This CDR3 reads CASSWETHNEQFF. CDR3 DNA sequence: TGTGCCAGCAGCTGGGAGACCCACAATGAGCAGTTCTTC.

This clone was picked up one time. V and J are TRBV27 and TRBJ2-2; 8 bases align to TRBD1. From germline, CDR1 is MNHEY and CDR2 SMNVEV (reference sequence). V was clipped by 2 bases and J by 1 base; unmatched bases: 3. The CDR3 spans 16 residues. In DNA form, the CDR3 reads TGTGCCAGCAGTTTACTCGGACAGGGGAACACCGGGGAGCTGTTTTTT. Protein: CASSLLGQGNTGELFF.

V and J are TRBV29-1 and TRBJ2-5; TRBD1 agrees at 7 bases. Germline assignment: CDR1 SQVTM and CDR2 ANQGSEA. This CDR3 contains 14 residues. J gave up 4 bases and V 1 base, and 6 bases lay outside the gene matches. The CDR3 region is CSVEVGTARETQYF. Here the CDR3 DNA reads TGCAGCGTTGAAGTTGGGACAGCCAGAGAGACCCAGTACTTC.

The chain joins TRBV28 to TRBJ2-7; 9 nucleotides match TRBD1. This CDR3 spans 15 amino acids. Looked up from germline, CDR1 is MDHEN and CDR2 is SYDVKM. The trim removed 8 bases at V and 0 bases at J, leaving 8 bases unmatched. The DNA for the CDR3 is TGTGCCAGCGGCCTGGCGGGACAGGGCTCCTACGAGCAGTACTTC. This translates into CASGLAGQGSYEQYF.

The chain is built from TRBV5-4 and TRBJ1-4; D possibly corresponds to TRBD1 (6 bases). The germline gives CDR1 SGHNT, CDR2 YYREEE (reference sequence). The CDR3 has 13 residues. V was clipped by 0 bases and J by 8 bases, with 8 bases between them. In DNA form, the CDR3 reads TGTGCCAGCAGCTTGGGGGGGGCCGAAAAACTGTTTTTT. This gives the protein CASSLGGAEKLFF.

The genes are TRBV10-3 and TRBJ2-7; 9 bases are a match to TRBD1. Unmatched junction bases numbered 6, after V lost 6 bases and J lost 6 bases. From germline, CDR1 is ENHRY and CDR2 SYGVKD. The CDR3 consists of 13 residues. The CDR3 sequence is CAISKQGAGEQYF. CDR3 sequence (DNA): TGTGCCATCAGCAAACAGGGGGCCGGCGAGCAGTACTTC.

The chain links TRBV29-1 to TRBJ2-2, with D perhaps TRBD1 (5 bases). Germline V gene data show CDR1 as SQVTM and CDR2 as ANQGSEA. The CDR3 consists of 13 residues. V was clipped by 7 bases and J by 5 bases, with 14 bases between them. CDR3 amino acids: CSAGHLGTGELFF. Written as DNA, the CDR3 is TGCAGCGCCGGACACTTGGGAACCGGGGAGCTGTTTTTT.

V gene TRBV14 combines with J gene TRBJ2-5; 10 positions agree with TRBD1. The trim removed 4 bases at V and 2 bases at J, leaving 4 bases unmatched. Germline V gene sequence: CDR1 SGHDN, CDR2 FVKESK. The CDR3 loop spans 15 amino acids. CDR3 in DNA: TGTGCCAGCAGCCCTGGACAGGGGGATCAAGAGACCCAGTACTTC. The encoded protein is CASSPGQGDQETQYF. The full variable domain, completed using reference TRBV14 and TRBJ2-5, is EAGVTQFPSHSVIEKGQTVTLRCDPISGHDNLYWYRRVMGKEIKFLLHFVKESKQDESGMPNNRFLAERTGGTYSTLKVQPAELEDSGVYFCASSPGQGDQETQYFGPGTRLLVL.

This chain uses TRBV5-1 with TRBJ1-4, with D hard to call. With 4 bases removed from V and 8 bases from J, the gap between germline ends came to 12 bases. Germline CDR1 is SGHRS and CDR2 is YFSETQ. The CDR3 has 13 residues. CDR3 DNA sequence: TGCGCCAGCAGCCATGAGGGTTACGAAAAACTGTTTTTT. It translates to CASSHEGYEKLFF.

The chain combines TRBV6-5 with TRBJ2-1, with 11 bases aligning to TRBD2. Unmatched junction bases numbered 6, after V lost 5 bases and J lost 6 bases. The CDR3 totals 15 residues. CDR1 and CDR2 from the germline V gene are MNHEY and SVGAGI. The CDR3 sequence: CASSRALAGVNEQFF. The CDR3 bases are TGTGCCAGCAGTAGAGCACTAGCGGGAGTCAATGAGCAGTTCTTC.